This is a list of T cell receptor beta chains from one sample in a study of blood T cell repertoires in COVID-19. Sequenced by immunoSEQ multiplex PCR; TCRdb stores in-frame clones only, minus some. The table lists over 300,000 clones, roughly 88% of them singletons. Sequencing input: PBMCs or T cells enriched from blood (not recorded which). All receptors come from a woman aged 25 to 39 with acute COVID-19. Each CDR3 is given with its conserved first and last residue. Each record gives: V gene, clone size, J gene, D gene, CDR3 DNA, CDR3 protein. The D gene is left open where the match is weak. Part of the rows lack a size; the others show once, few, many or a class for expanded clones.

TRBV13	.	TRBJ2-1	TRBD2	TGTGCCAGCAGCTTAGGCCCAATAGCGGGGGGGCTTTATGAGCAGTTCTTC	CASSLGPIAGGLYEQFF
TRBV5-1	.	TRBJ1-2	.	TGCGCCAGCAGCTTTGACGGGAGCTATGGCTACACCTTC	CASSFDGSYGYTF
TRBV10-1	few	TRBJ2-7	.	TGCGCCAGCAGTGAGTCGGGAGCGTCCTACGAGCAGTACTTC	CASSESGASYEQYF
TRBV24-1	once	TRBJ2-7	TRBD1	TGTGCCACCGACTGTCCGGGACAGAGAAGCTACGAGCAGTACTTC	CATDCPGQRSYEQYF
TRBV6-2/TRBV6-3	.	TRBJ1-4	.	TGTGCCAGCAGTTATGTCGGGGCAACTAATGAAAAACTGTTTTTT	CASSYVGATNEKLFF
TRBV7-9	.	TRBJ2-2	TRBD2	TGTGCCAGCAGCATACTAGCGGGGGGGACCGGGGAGCTGTTTTTT	CASSILAGGTGELFF
TRBV5-1	.	TRBJ2-2	TRBD2	TGCGCCAGCAGCCTGCACGCTGGGGGGGCCGGGGAGCTGTTTTTT	CASSLHAGGAGELFF
TRBV10-1	.	TRBJ2-5	.	TGCGCCAGCAACGGGGGATTCGAAGAGACCCAGTACTTC	CASNGGFEETQYF
TRBV2	.	TRBJ2-7	TRBD1	TGTGCCAGCAGAGGACAGGGACCCGAGCAGTACTTC	CASRGQGPEQYF
TRBV12-3/TRBV12-4	.	TRBJ1-2	TRBD1	TGTGCCAGCGTAGGACAGGGCCTTATCGACTACACCTTC	CASVGQGLIDYTF
TRBV29-1	.	TRBJ1-1	.	TGCAGCGTTCTGAACCCAAGGGGCCCTGAAGCTTTCTTT	CSVLNPRGPEAFF
TRBV2	.	TRBJ1-5	TRBD1	TGTGCCAGCAGTGAACGCACAGGGGTTGGGCAGCCCCAGCATTTT	CASSERTGVGQPQHF
TRBV6-1	.	TRBJ1-2	TRBD1	TGTGCCAGCAGTGAAAGGGGGACAGGGGATGGCTACACCTTC	CASSERGTGDGYTF
TRBV20-1	.	TRBJ1-6	TRBD1	TGCAGTGCTAGTGAGGACAGGGCTTCACCCCTCCACTTT	CSASEDRASPLHF
TRBV5-5	.	TRBJ1-1	.	TGTGCCAGCAGCTTGTCCCCCGCGGGGGAACAAACTGAAGCTTTCTTT	CASSLSPAGEQTEAFF
TRBV2	once	TRBJ2-7	TRBD1	TGTGCCAGCAGTGACACAGGGGTCTACGAGCAGTACTTC	CASSDTGVYEQYF
TRBV4-1	.	TRBJ2-7	.	TGCGCCAGCAGCCAAGATTTCCGAGGGACCTACGAGCAGTACTTC	CASSQDFRGTYEQYF
TRBV18	.	TRBJ1-5	TRBD1	TGTGCCAGCTCACCAAATAGACAGGGAGTTAATCAGCCCCAGCATTTT	CASSPNRQGVNQPQHF
TRBV3-1/TRBV3-2	.	TRBJ1-3	.	TGTGCCAGCAGCCAGGCCGACAGTCTCTCTGGAAACACCATATATTTT	CASSQADSLSGNTIYF
TRBV5-6	few	TRBJ2-3	TRBD2	TGTGCCAGCAGCCTTAGCGGGGGGAGCACAGATACGCAGTATTTT	CASSLSGGSTDTQYF
TRBV5-1	.	TRBJ1-4	.	TGCGCCAGCGGTATCAGCGCTTCTAATGAAAAACTGTTTTTT	CASGISASNEKLFF
TRBV5-1	.	TRBJ1-2	.	TGCGCCAGCAGCTTGGCTGACAGGACAGCCTTC	CASSLADRTAF
TRBV5-4	.	TRBJ2-3	TRBD2	TGTGCCAGCAGCTTTTGGGGGGGGACAGATACGCAGTATTTT	CASSFWGGTDTQYF
TRBV5-1	.	TRBJ1-1	.	TGCGCCAGCAGCTTGGCGGGACACATGAACACTGAAGCTTTCTTT	CASSLAGHMNTEAFF
TRBV10-3	.	TRBJ1-3	.	TGTGCCATCAGTGACTGGACAGATGGAAACACCATATATTTT	CAISDWTDGNTIYF
TRBV27	.	TRBJ1-4	.	TGTGCCAGCAGTTTGTACAGAGATGAAAAACTGTTTTTT	CASSLYRDEKLFF
TRBV9	.	TRBJ2-7	.	TGTGCCAGCAGCCAAAGTAGCGGATACTCCTACGAGCAGTACTTC	CASSQSSGYSYEQYF
TRBV2	.	TRBJ2-6	.	TGTGCCAGCAGTCAGGGCTCTGGGGCCAACGTCCTGACTTTC	CASSQGSGANVLTF
TRBV7-2	.	TRBJ2-7	.	TGTGCCAGCAGCTTAGGGCAGGTAAACGAGCAGTACTTC	CASSLGQVNEQYF
TRBV7-8	.	TRBJ1-6	TRBD1	TGTGCCAGCAGCTTTTACCCGGGACAGGGAACTCTACTCAATAATTCACCCCTCCACTTT	CASSFYPGQGTLLNNSPLHF
TRBV4-1	.	TRBJ1-1	TRBD1	TGCGCCAGCAGCCCTATGACAGGGCTAAACACTGAAGCTTTCTTT	CASSPMTGLNTEAFF
TRBV19	.	TRBJ1-4	.	TGTGCCAGTAGTCCAGGGACAATAGTTGGCTCTAATGAAAAACTGTTTTTT	CASSPGTIVGSNEKLFF
TRBV6-5	once	TRBJ1-2	TRBD1	TGTGCCAGCAGTAACACCGGGACAGGGGTGAATGGCTACACCTTC	CASSNTGTGVNGYTF
TRBV19	.	TRBJ2-3	.	TGTGCCAGTAGTCACGGGACTCAAGACTCTAGCACAGATACGCAGTATTTT	CASSHGTQDSSTDTQYF
TRBV2	.	TRBJ1-4	.	TGTGCCAGCAGCATCGGTTTGCGTGAAAAACTGTTTTTT	CASSIGLREKLFF
TRBV5-1	.	TRBJ1-6	.	TGCGCCAGCAGCTGGGGCGACAGGACCTATAATTCACCCCTCCACTTT	CASSWGDRTYNSPLHF
TRBV10-2	.	TRBJ2-1	.	TGCGCCAGCCGTGACACGGGGAACTCCTACAATGAGCAGTTCTTC	CASRDTGNSYNEQFF
TRBV30	.	TRBJ1-1	TRBD1	TGTGCCTGGGACAGGGGCCTGAACACTGAAGCTTTCTTT	CAWDRGLNTEAFF
TRBV19	.	TRBJ1-2	TRBD1	TGTGCCAGTAGTACTTCCGGGACAGGGGGGTCTACCTATGGCTACACCTTC	CASSTSGTGGSTYGYTF
TRBV29-1	.	TRBJ2-3	.	TGCAGCGTTGAAAGTCTCCGGGGTTCTAGCACAGATACGCAGTATTTT	CSVESLRGSSTDTQYF
TRBV24-1	few	TRBJ2-7	TRBD1	TGTGCCACCAGTGATTCCGGGACAGGGGCCTACGAGCAGTACTTC	CATSDSGTGAYEQYF
TRBV7-2	.	TRBJ2-7	.	TGTGCCAGCAGCCCCATAGGACAGACCTACGAGCAGTACTTC	CASSPIGQTYEQYF
TRBV27	.	TRBJ2-6	.	TGTGCCAGCAGTTTAACCCAGGGGCGGCGGATGGACTCTGGGGCCAACGTCCTGACTTTC	CASSLTQGRRMDSGANVLTF
TRBV5-5	.	TRBJ2-3	.	TGTGCCAGCTCAAATCCCGGGTCAGATACGCAGTATTTT	CASSNPGSDTQYF
TRBV12-5	.	TRBJ1-5	TRBD1	TGTGCTAGTGGCTCCGGACAGGTTAGCAATCAGCCCCAGCATTTT	CASGSGQVSNQPQHF
TRBV5-4	.	TRBJ2-7	TRBD2	TGTGCCAGCAGCTTGGGGGCGGGGGACGAGCAGTACTTC	CASSLGAGDEQYF
TRBV5-1	few	TRBJ1-1	.	TGCGCCAGCAGCTTGGGGGGGCCAGCTGAAGCTTTCTTT	CASSLGGPAEAFF
TRBV5-1	.	TRBJ1-1	.	TGCGCCAGCAGCGTACAGTCGAACACTGAAGCTTTCTTT	CASSVQSNTEAFF
TRBV25-1	.	TRBJ1-5	TRBD1	TGTGCCAGCAGTGGGACAGGGAATCAGCCCCAGCATTTT	CASSGTGNQPQHF
TRBV9	.	TRBJ2-7	TRBD2	TGTGCCAGCAGCGTAGGGTCTAGCGGGGGATACGAGCAGTACTTC	CASSVGSSGGYEQYF
TRBV24-1	.	TRBJ2-3	TRBD2	TGTGCCACCAGTGAGGGAGTGACTAGCGGGGCTAGCACAGATACGCAGTATTTT	CATSEGVTSGASTDTQYF
TRBV5-1	.	TRBJ2-3	TRBD2	TGCGCCAGCAGCAAAACTAGCGGGAGCACAGATACGCAGTATTTT	CASSKTSGSTDTQYF
TRBV6-2/TRBV6-3	once	TRBJ2-1	TRBD2	TGTGCCAGCAGTTCGGGACTAGCGGGGGTTCTGTTCTTC	CASSSGLAGVLFF
TRBV5-4	.	TRBJ1-2	.	TGTGCCAGCACCAACCGGGGGGGGTTCGGCATGCCCGGCTACACCTTC	CASTNRGGFGMPGYTF
TRBV27	.	TRBJ2-1	.	TGTGCCAGCAGTTTACGGGGGTACAATGAGCAGTTCTTC	CASSLRGYNEQFF